Listed below are T cell receptor beta chains from one sample, sequenced in a study of cytotoxic CD8 clonotypes in ibrutinib-treated CLL. Sequencing used immunoSEQ multiplex PCR; TCRdb keeps in-frame clones, though not all of them. The sample shows more than 200,000 clones, 70% of them seen only once. The specimen was PBMCs, collected after 24 months of ibrutinib treatment. The receptors shown here come from a human donor with chronic lymphocytic leukemia. The conserved cysteine and the conserved F or W are not part of the CDR3 here. A D gene is named only where the DNA matches it firmly. Expanded clones get a size class; other rows say once, few or many, or leave the size out.

TRBD1,TRBV2,NA,ASIRDRREQY
TRBD2,TRBV7-9,once,ASSSGTILHTDTQY
NA,TRBV7-2,NA,ASSLRTGGYT
NA,TRBV7-9,NA,ASSSNTGYEQY
NA,TRBV9,NA,ASSPLGGGGNEQY
NA,TRBV11-2,once,ASSLLARGNEQF
NA,TRBV5-1,NA,ASSLLSTDTQY
NA,TRBV18,NA,ASDSLNTGELF
NA,TRBV6-1,NA,ASIWQADTDTQY
NA,TRBV2,NA,ASTSWGRSSTDTQY
NA,TRBV6-5,once,ASSPTGKGYGYT
TRBD1,TRBV6-5,NA,ASSYGTASYEQY
NA,TRBV6-5,few,ASSYSPTYEQY
TRBD2,TRBV20-1,few,SSRGGYEQY
TRBD1,TRBV9,few,ASSLSQGASSGNTIY
NA,TRBV29-1,NA,SVGGTGLGDTQY
TRBD1,TRBV9,once,ASSVTGGNTEAF
TRBD1,TRBV4-3,NA,ASSRNRGHHEQY
TRBD1,TRBV6-5,NA,ASRVGQGKNTIY
TRBD1,TRBV19,NA,ASRRTGNRDEQF
NA,TRBV7-6,NA,ASGEGGPYEQY
TRBD2,TRBV5-1,NA,ASSTGLASQETQY
TRBD1,TRBV9,NA,ASSENRQGYEQY
NA,TRBV30,NA,ARSGYNEQF
NA,TRBV7-2,NA,ASLPWGTSYEQY
TRBD1,TRBV11-2,NA,ASSSTGWDGYT
NA,TRBV5-5,NA,ASSLVGAKNIQY
NA,TRBV5-1,once,ASRRVQETQY
TRBD2,TRBV5-5,NA,ASSFSGSSYNEQF
TRBD2,TRBV9,once,ASSVALGTSAYNEQF
NA,TRBV13,NA,ASSRENYGYT
NA,TRBV30,NA,ASSWAYEQY
NA,TRBV2,NA,ASSEVHSFPYEQY
TRBD2,TRBV28,few,ASLGGSSYNEQF
NA,TRBV4-2,NA,ASRPRAQGIGSEQY
TRBD2,TRBV7-3,NA,ASSLSGSGMGTDTQY
NA,TRBV6-5,NA,ASSYTAEGYNEQY
NA,TRBV27,NA,ASSFEPDTEAF
NA,TRBV19,NA,ASTGTAYNYGYT
NA,TRBV2,NA,ASSEAPGPGANVLT
NA,TRBV7-8,NA,ASSSERDSEETQY
NA,TRBV5-8,NA,ASSRGPLWEQY
NA,TRBV2,once,ASSTNAAGELF
TRBD1,TRBV19,once,ASSIGTGHNEQF
NA,TRBV29-1,NA,SASKNTEAF
TRBD1,TRBV27,NA,ASRVKGARREKLF